The 20 T cell receptor beta chains below come from one sample, sequenced in a study of blood T cell repertoires in COVID-19. Assay: immunoSEQ multiplex PCR; the TCRdb copy retains only in-frame clones and omits some. Of a few hundred thousand clones in the sample, roughly 86% are singletons; the top ten hold 3.6%. Sample: peripheral blood. The receptors were sampled from a man aged 18-30 years with active or convalescent COVID-19.

This sequence joins TRBV18 and TRBJ2-2, with D possibly being TRBD2 (6 bases). The CDR3 loop spans 15 amino acids. Trimming pared 3 bases from V and 5 bases from J, leaving 13 bases between. Per germline, CDR1 KGHSH and CDR2 LQKENI. CDR3 residues: CASSPGDRGTGELFF. The DNA of the CDR3 is TGTGCCAGCTCACCCGGGGATCGGGGGACCGGGGAGCTGTTTTTT.

This clone was recorded once. The chain carries TRBV9 and TRBJ2-3; D unclear. Germline CDR1 SGDLS, CDR2 YYNGEE. The germline V and J ends were trimmed by 3 bases and 2 bases, with 7 bases remaining between them. The CDR3 length is 13 residues. In nucleotides, the CDR3 is TGTGCCAGCAGCGCCTACCACACAGATACGCAGTATTTT. Its protein is CASSAYHTDTQYF.

A remark on this clone: One end of the junction fails to match germline, which may point to a read error. The chain couples TRBV23-1 to TRBJ1-4, with a weak D call TRBD1 (6 bases). TRBV23-1 is designated an ORF whose function remains uncertain. The CDR3 loop spans 15 amino acids. The DNA for the CDR3 is TGCGCCAGCAGCCAATCCAGGGGCCAGAACGAAAAACTGTTTTTT. Protein sequence: CASSQSRGQNEKLFF.

The V and J genes are TRBV5-1 and TRBJ1-6; TRBD1 might be the D (5 bases). Germline-derived CDR1 and CDR2 are SGHRS and YFSETQ. Trimming shortened V by 0 bases and J by 7 bases, and 14 bases separated the two germline ends. There are 16 residues in the CDR3. CDR3 DNA: TGCGCCAGCAGCTTGGCCCTGGGGCGGATGAATTCACCCCTCCACTTT. It codes for CASSLALGRMNSPLHF.

The chain couples TRBV27 to TRBJ2-1, with a tentative D call TRBD1 (8 bases). This CDR3 spans 15 amino acids. Germline V gives CDR1 MNHEY, CDR2 SMNVEV (reference sequence). The V end was cut by 9 bases, the J end by 1 base, with 16 bases between. The CDR3: CARSNRGGSYNEQFF. In DNA, the CDR3 is TGTGCCAGGTCAAACAGGGGGGGGTCCTACAATGAGCAGTTCTTC.

This chain connects TRBV6-5 to TRBJ1-1; D unresolved. V lost 6 bases and J lost 0, with 8 bases in between. This CDR3 is built from 13 residues. CDR1 is MNHEY and CDR2 is SVGAGI in the germline V gene. CDR3 residues: CASRPQLNTEAFF. CDR3 DNA sequence: TGTGCCAGCAGACCACAGCTGAACACTGAAGCTTTCTTT.

This clone has only a few counts. The chain joins TRBV12-5 to TRBJ2-2, with TRBD2 identical over 7 bases. Germline assignment: CDR1 LGHNT and CDR2 FRNRAP. Trimming at V came to 3 bases and at J to 1 base, leaving 11 bases not matched to a gene. CDR3 size: 18 residues. CDR3 residues: CASGFTSDLPGNTGELFF. The CDR3 nucleotides are TGTGCTAGTGGTTTCACTAGCGACCTACCGGGGAACACCGGGGAGCTGTTTTTT.

This chain's CDR3 is CASSSPGTGSGNTIYF. The CDR3 DNA is TGTGCCAGTAGCTCCCCCGGGACAGGGTCTGGAAACACCATATATTTT. The chain employs TRBV19 and TRBJ1-3, with 9 positions matching TRBD1. The CDR3 has 16 amino acids. The J segment lost 1 base and the V segment lost 6 bases, leaving 7 bases of the junction unmatched. Germline V gives CDR1 LNHDA, CDR2 SQIVND (reference sequence). The whole variable domain, remainder taken from reference TRBV19 and TRBJ1-3, is DGGITQSPKYLFRKEGQNVTLSCEQNLNHDAMYWYRQDPGQGLRLIYYSQIVNDFQKGDIAEGYSVSREKKESFPLTVTSAQKNPTAFYLCASSSPGTGSGNTIYFGEGSWLTVV.

The rearrangement joins TRBV28 to TRBJ2-7, with TRBD1 identical over 10 bases. The CDR3 loop spans 14 amino acids. Germline V CDR1 and CDR2: MDHEN, SYDVKM. Trimming took 7 bases from V and 4 from J; bases not matched to a gene: 7. The CDR3 nucleotides read TGTGCCAGCACCGCGGGACAGGGGTGGTACGAGCAGTACTTC. This translates into CASTAGQGWYEQYF.

This clone was counted a single time. This chain uses TRBV27 with TRBJ2-7; a possible D gene is TRBD1 (7 bases). The CDR3 is 15 amino acids. Trimming cost V 4 bases and J 4 bases, with 17 bases left between them. CDR1 is MNHEY, CDR2 SMNVEV, per germline (reference sequence). The CDR3 DNA is TGTGCCAGCAGTTCCCAGGGGGGTCCCTTGTACGAGCAGTACTTC. Protein: CASSSQGGPLYEQYF.

V is TRBV3-1 (or the pseudogene TRBV3-2) and J is TRBJ2-7; tentative D call: TRBD2 (6 bases). With 9 bases removed from V and 6 bases from J, the gap between germline ends came to 18 bases. Germline V gene lookup returns CDR1 LGHDT and CDR2 YNNKEL (reference sequence). The CDR3 has 13 amino acids. In DNA, the CDR3 is TGTGCCAGTACTCTTGGGGGGAGCGGCGAGCAGTACTTC. Translating it yields CASTLGGSGEQYF.

The chain combines TRBV11-3 with TRBJ2-7, with D tentatively TRBD1 (5 bases). Germline loops: CDR1 SGHNT, CDR2 YENEEA. This CDR3 has 14 amino acids. The ends were cut back, 5 bases at V and 0 bases at J, with 11 bases in the middle. The CDR3 coding sequence is TGTGCCAGCAGCCGGCAGGGATCCTCCTACGAGCAGTACTTC. It encodes CASSRQGSSYEQYF.

This chain connects TRBV6-5 to TRBJ1-2; D call uncertain. Per germline, CDR1 MNHEY and CDR2 SVGAGI. Trimming removed 7 bases at V and 1 base at J, with 16 bases between. The CDR3 contains 15 residues. The CDR3 sequence is CASNSHPGINYGYTF. The CDR3 DNA follows: TGTGCCAGCAATTCACATCCGGGGATTAACTATGGCTACACCTTC.

This clone was seen a single time. The chain has TRBV29-1 and TRBJ2-2; 9 positions match TRBD1. After removal of 7 bases from V and 2 bases from J, the junction contained 5 bases not matched to a gene. Germline lookup yields CDR1 SQVTM and CDR2 ANQGSEA. The CDR3 is 14 amino acids. The CDR3 bases are TGCAGCGCGTACAGGGGGCGCAACACCGGGGAGCTGTTTTTT. This gives the protein CSAYRGRNTGELFF.

CDR3 sequence: CAIPTIHQETQYF. The CDR3 region has the DNA TGTGCCATCCCGACAATCCATCAAGAGACCCAGTACTTC. The rearrangement joins TRBV10-3 to TRBJ2-5; D unclear. V gave up 8 bases and J gave up 2 bases, with 12 bases separating them. CDR3 length: 13 residues. Germline values: CDR1 ENHRY, CDR2 SYGVKD.

This sequence joins TRBV19 and TRBJ1-2; TRBD1 matches at 11 bases. V trimming: 8 bases; J trimming: 8 bases; junction bases outside the gene matches: 13. The germline CDR1 and CDR2 sequences are LNHDA and SQIVND (reference sequence). The CDR3 has 15 residues. CDR3 sequence (DNA): TGTGCCAGTCATACTACTGGACAGGGGGCGTGGGGCTACACCTTC. Encoded protein: CASHTTGQGAWGYTF.

This sequence joins TRBV27 and TRBJ2-2, with 10 positions matching TRBD2. Germline-derived CDR1 and CDR2 are MNHEY and SMNVEV (reference sequence). Germline trimming cut 8 bases from V and 6 bases from J; bases unmatched to any gene: 12. The length of the CDR3 is 16 residues. CDR3 sequence reads: CASGSFSGRSAGELFF. The CDR3 DNA reads TGTGCCAGCGGGAGCTTTAGCGGGAGGAGCGCCGGGGAGCTGTTTTTT.

This sequence joins TRBV5-1 and TRBJ2-7, with D possibly TRBD1 on 6 matching bases. The CDR3 sequence is 15 residues long. V was trimmed by 3 bases and J by 0 bases, leaving 13 bases between them. The germline V gene has CDR1 SGHRS and CDR2 YFSETQ. This CDR3 reads CASSWGQQSSYEQYF. Here the CDR3 DNA reads TGCGCCAGCAGCTGGGGGCAGCAAAGCTCCTACGAGCAGTACTTC.

This chain uses TRBV12-5 with TRBJ2-5, with 10 bases that match TRBD2. CDR1 and CDR2 (germline): LGHNT, FRNRAP. The CDR3 runs to 16 residues. The J segment lost 3 bases and the V segment lost 1 base, leaving 5 bases of the junction unmatched. The CDR3 DNA sequence: TGTGCTAGTGGTTTGGCCAGACTAGCGGGTGAAGAGACCCAGTACTTC. Residues: CASGLARLAGEETQYF.

CDR3 protein: CASSKGGKATSTDTQYF. The CDR3 DNA reads TGTGCCAGCAGCAAGGGCGGGAAGGCGACTAGCACAGATACGCAGTATTTT. The chain employs TRBV21-1 and TRBJ2-3; the D segment call TRBD2 is taken from the table without a DNA check. TRBV21-1 is flagged as a pseudogene. The CDR3 totals 17 residues.